Sequencing of this T cell receptor (beta chain) was carried out in a study of Graves' ophthalmopathy and Graves' hyperthyroidism listed by TCRdb under 2018. Broadly, across the study: Peripheral blood was collected at initial diagnosis, before any treatment. To tell Graves' ophthalmopathy apart from Graves' hyperthyroidism, and to predict which patients would progress to ophthalmopathy, the study relied on TCR beta repertoire signatures. In total, around 140 blood samples were TCR-sequenced: 40 to 45 ophthalmopathy, some 75 hyperthyroidism and some 17 hyperthyroidism-to-ophthalmopathy patients. To explore V-J signatures distinguishing ophthalmopathy from hyperthyroidism, a discovery set of about a hundred patients (about 41 ophthalmopathy, around 55 stable hyperthyroidism) was enrolled. For independent validation, a separate cohort was made up of 18 hyperthyroidism patients plus 17 patients who later progressed from hyperthyroidism to ophthalmopathy. In roughly 6 hyperthyroidism patients, the T-cell repertoire of thyroid tissue was compared with the T-cell repertoire of blood. Following sample collection, hyperthyroidism patients were given methimazole at a starting dose of 30 mg daily, and ophthalmopathy patients were given high-dose intravenous methylprednisolone. The investigation overall reported the following: Sample size was not statistically predetermined, and group allocation was not concealed from the investigators. The 13-signature model separated ophthalmopathy from stable hyperthyroidism with over 85% sensitivity and 81.08% specificity in cross-validation, and 80%/75% in the test set. In validation, the model predicted ophthalmopathy progression with about 71% sensitivity and around 72% specificity; roughly eleven predicted patients were CT-confirmed with GO in a median of about 7.1 months. Among expanded thyroid clonotypes with frequency above 0.001, most also showed up in blood, which suggests that blood repertoires may reflect the thyroid immune response.

A patient counted as having stable hyperthyroidism if there was no progression to ophthalmopathy within 18 months of follow-up. Hyperthyroidism patients were newly diagnosed, with disease duration under 2 months, and aged 18 to 65 years. Patients with other autoimmune diseases, uncontrolled infections, pregnancy or lactation were excluded. Clinical symptoms, serum thyroxine, TRAb, thyroid ultrasound and orbital computed tomography formed the basis of the diagnosis. Using Ficoll-Paque density gradient centrifugation, PBMCs were isolated from 9.5 to 10 ml of fresh peripheral blood. Trizol reagent was used to extract the total RNA, and its quality was then checked on an Agilent 2100 Bioanalyzer. TCR beta CDR3 regions were amplified from RNA transcripts for repertoire sequencing. A first-round RT-PCR used HTBI primers with the Qiagen OneStep RT-PCR kit, followed by a second-round multiplex PCR, size selection and purification. The libraries underwent paired-end sequencing with 100 bp reads on an Illumina HiSeq2000. On the authors' methods: SOAPnuke was used for read processing, and reads with adapters, uncalled bases, a mean Phred below 15, or no exact constant-primer or identifier match were discarded. High-quality paired reads were merged with COPE v1.2.5. Each unique nucleotide sequence was treated as a clonotype, and MiTCR v1.1 was used to align the clonotypes to the IMGT TRB V, D and J references. Analysis was restricted to V-J combinations with a frequency above 0.0001, which covered roughly 99% of repertoires. For each V-J combination, a TCR clonal expansion and chaos score was defined as the ratio of F50 clonal expansion to chaos observed in the TCRdist matrix. Features were reduced by Welch's t-statistics and random forest to approximately 13 V-J combinations, which fed a naive Bayes classifier. The similarity between thyroid and blood repertoires was quantified using the Morisita-Horn index. TCRdb trimmed public reads at Q25 via fastp, called clones via MiXCR and kept in-frame beta chains. Merged by CDR3 protein, the rows form single entries marked with the most common genes and DNA. TCRdb, not the original authors, processed these V and J calls. The sample data list a few hundred thousand distinct CDR3 sequences, and approximately 17% of these were observed just once. Of the sample, roughly 2.4% falls within the top ten clones.

This clonotype occurred many times. Which antigen it targets is not known. One base away there is no much larger clone; base qualities are not given. The germline V gene yields SGHRS for CDR1 and YFSETQ for CDR2. Inclusive of the bounding cysteine and phenylalanine, the CDR3 is 16 residues long. Only the CDR3 DNA stays, 48 bases, in frame from base 1. V is shortened by 1 base, J by 2 bases, and the region joining them spans 13 bases. The rearranged chain carries TRBV5-1 and TRBJ1-5; no D gene is confidently identified. Sequenced input: peripheral blood. The TCR originated in an adult woman with stable Graves' hyperthyroidism. At the DNA level, the sequence is TGCGCCAGCAGCTTGTCCCCTAGGAGTGGCAATCAGCCCCAGCATTTT. This encodes CASSLSPRSGNQPQHF.